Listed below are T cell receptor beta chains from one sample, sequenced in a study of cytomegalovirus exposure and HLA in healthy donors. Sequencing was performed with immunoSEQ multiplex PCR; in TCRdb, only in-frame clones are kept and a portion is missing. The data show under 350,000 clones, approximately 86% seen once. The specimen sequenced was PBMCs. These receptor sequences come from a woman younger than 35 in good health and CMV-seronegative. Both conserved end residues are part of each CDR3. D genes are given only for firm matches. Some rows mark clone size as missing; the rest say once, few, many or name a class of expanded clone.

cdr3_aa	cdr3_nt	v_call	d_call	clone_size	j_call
CASSGQGANTGELFF	TGTGCCAGCAGTGGACAGGGGGCGAACACCGGGGAGCTGTTTTTT	TRBV25-1	TRBD1	.	TRBJ2-2
CASSFPRSGGKSSYEQYF	TGTGCCAGCAGCTTTCCCAGGTCAGGGGGGAAATCCTCCTACGAGCAGTACTTC	TRBV11-2	.	.	TRBJ2-7
CASSSHTRSSGNTIYF	TGCGCCAGCAGCTCTCATACTCGGAGCTCTGGAAACACCATATATTTT	TRBV5-1	.	.	TRBJ1-3
CASSLSDRDYGYTF	TGTGCCAGCAGCTTAAGCGACAGAGACTATGGCTACACCTTC	TRBV7-9	.	.	TRBJ1-2
CASSVEAGLNTEAFF	TGTGCCAGCAGCGTAGAGGCAGGTTTGAACACTGAAGCTTTCTTT	TRBV9	.	.	TRBJ1-1
CASSPDLAGGYTF	TGCGCCAGCAGCCCGGACTTAGCAGGTGGCTACACCTTC	TRBV10-1	.	few	TRBJ1-2
CASSVVGGYEQYF	TGTGCCAGCAGCGTAGTGGGAGGCTACGAGCAGTACTTC	TRBV9	.	.	TRBJ2-7
CASSRKGLAGDVVGELFF	TGTGCCAGCAGTCGAAAGGGACTAGCGGGAGATGTCGTCGGGGAGCTGTTTTTT	TRBV2	TRBD2	.	TRBJ2-2
CASSEQRTTNNEQFF	TGTGCCAGCAGTGAACAGCGGACGACGAACAATGAGCAGTTCTTC	TRBV2	.	.	TRBJ2-1
CASSPGHKLGEQYF	TGTGCCAGCTCCCCGGGACACAAATTGGGGGAGCAGTACTTC	TRBV18	.	few	TRBJ2-7
CASSMGLAGTGELFF	TGTGCCAGTAGTATGGGACTAGCGGGAACCGGGGAGCTGTTTTTT	TRBV19	TRBD2	.	TRBJ2-2
CASQGGWGNYGYTF	TGTGCCAGTCAGGGAGGGTGGGGCAACTATGGCTACACCTTC	TRBV19	.	.	TRBJ1-2
CASSFLSQVNEKLFF	TGTGCCAGCAGTTTTTTGTCGCAGGTCAATGAAAAACTGTTTTTT	TRBV27	.	.	TRBJ1-4
CASSQDGLAGVETQYF	TGCGCCAGCAGCCAAGACGGACTAGCGGGAGTAGAGACCCAGTACTTC	TRBV4-1	TRBD2	.	TRBJ2-5
CASSGDGSNTEAFF	TGTGCCAGCAGCGGGGACGGGAGTAACACTGAAGCTTTCTTT	TRBV6-5	.	once	TRBJ1-1
CASSPGRDQPQHF	TGTGCCAGCAGCCCCGGTCGCGATCAGCCCCAGCATTTT	TRBV5-4	.	.	TRBJ1-5
CASSPTGKNTEAFF	TGTGCCAGCTCTCCCACCGGGAAGAACACTGAAGCTTTCTTT	TRBV18	.	few	TRBJ1-1
CASSPGTTNTGELFF	TGTGCCAGCAGCCCCGGGACTACTAACACCGGGGAGCTGTTTTTT	TRBV5-4	TRBD2	.	TRBJ2-2
CASSYAVNTEAFF	TGTGCCAGCAGTTACGCGGTGAACACTGAAGCTTTCTTT	TRBV6-5	.	.	TRBJ1-1
CSVGMTGMFTDTQYF	TGCAGCGTCGGAATGACAGGGATGTTCACAGATACGCAGTATTTT	TRBV29-1	TRBD1	.	TRBJ2-3
CASSSTGGIQETQYF	TGCGCCAGCAGCTCTACAGGGGGTATACAAGAGACCCAGTACTTC	TRBV5-1	TRBD1	.	TRBJ2-5
CSVEGLAGDPIDEQFF	TGCAGCGTTGAAGGGTTAGCGGGAGACCCGATCGATGAGCAGTTCTTC	TRBV29-1	TRBD2	few	TRBJ2-1
CASSLVADNEQFF	TGTGCCAGCAGCTTGGTGGCAGACAATGAGCAGTTCTTC	TRBV5-4	.	.	TRBJ2-1
CASSDRDKNTGELFF	TGTGCCAGCAGCGACCGGGACAAGAACACCGGGGAGCTGTTTTTT	TRBV7-8	.	.	TRBJ2-2
CAWGGQAYEQYF	TGTGCCTGGGGGGGACAAGCCTACGAGCAGTACTTC	TRBV30	.	.	TRBJ2-7
CASSTGQGSNQPQHF	TGCGCCAGCAGCACCGGACAGGGTAGCAATCAGCCCCAGCATTTT	TRBV5-1	TRBD1	.	TRBJ1-5
CASSPGTGGLEQYF	TGTGCCAGCAGCCCCGGGACAGGGGGGCTAGAGCAGTACTTC	TRBV5-6	TRBD1	.	TRBJ2-7
CASSPWRTIYF	TGTGCCAGCAGCCCGTGGAGGACCATATATTTT	TRBV7-9	.	.	TRBJ1-3
CASSGGWGNTIYF	TGCGCCAGCAGCGGAGGCTGGGGAAACACCATATATTTT	TRBV5-1	.	.	TRBJ1-3
CASSLGLAGGRPDTQYF	TGTGCCAGCAGCCTAGGACTAGCGGGAGGGCGGCCAGATACGCAGTATTTT	TRBV13	TRBD2	.	TRBJ2-3
CASSYASAGSTDTQYF	TGTGCCAGCAGTTACGCGTCGGCAGGTAGCACAGATACGCAGTATTTT	TRBV6-5	.	.	TRBJ2-3
CASSSWTENTEAFF	TGTGCCAGCAGCTCATGGACAGAGAACACTGAAGCTTTCTTT	TRBV7-9	.	.	TRBJ1-1
CASSLAKDTGNEKLFF	TGCGCCAGCAGCTTGGCTAAGGACACCGGAAATGAAAAACTGTTTTTT	TRBV5-1	.	.	TRBJ1-4
CASSLTPVHNEQFF	TGTGCCAGCAGTTTAACTCCTGTCCACAATGAGCAGTTCTTC	TRBV28	.	.	TRBJ2-1
CASSLERGPDEQYF	TGTGCCAGCAGCTTGGAGCGGGGGCCGGACGAGCAGTACTTC	TRBV7-9	TRBD2	.	TRBJ2-7
CAIRPLGRAYGYTF	TGTGCCATCAGGCCACTAGGAAGGGCCTACGGCTACACCTTC	TRBV10-3	.	.	TRBJ1-2
CASSPRTGMNTEAFF	TGTGCCAGCTCACCCAGGACAGGGATGAACACTGAAGCTTTCTTT	TRBV18	TRBD1	.	TRBJ1-1
CASRLRGGVGEQYF	TGTGCCAGCAGGCTCCGGGGGGGTGTCGGGGAGCAGTACTTC	TRBV2	TRBD2	once	TRBJ2-7
CASSRVQGQTSYEQYF	TGTGCCAGCAGTCGGGTACAGGGGCAGACCTCCTACGAGCAGTACTTC	TRBV28	TRBD1	.	TRBJ2-7
CASSLSGGAGEQYF	TGTGCCAGCAGCTTAAGCGGGGGGGCGGGCGAGCAGTACTTC	TRBV7-2	TRBD2	once	TRBJ2-7
CASIRGQYEQYF	TGTGCCAGCATAAGGGGGCAGTACGAGCAGTACTTC	TRBV2	TRBD1	.	TRBJ2-7
CASTRRGQLETQYF	TGTGCCAGCACCCGGAGGGGGCAGTTGGAGACCCAGTACTTC	TRBV7-8	.	once	TRBJ2-5
CASSPSQETQYF	TGTGCCAGCTCACCCAGTCAAGAGACCCAGTACTTC	TRBV18	.	.	TRBJ2-5
CASSLEREGQDEQFF	TGTGCCAGCAGCTTAGAGCGGGAGGGCCAGGATGAGCAGTTCTTC	TRBV11-3	TRBD2	.	TRBJ2-1
CASRPGTGATGELFF	TGTGCCAGCAGACCCGGGACAGGGGCGACCGGGGAGCTGTTTTTT	TRBV28	TRBD1	.	TRBJ2-2
CASSLESAGPHHYEQYF	TGTGCCAGCAGCTTGGAGTCGGCAGGGCCACACCATTACGAGCAGTACTTC	TRBV5-6	.	.	TRBJ2-7
CASSAGLQETQYF	TGTGCCAGCAGTGCGGGACTCCAAGAGACCCAGTACTTC	TRBV2	.	.	TRBJ2-5
CASSPRTAVNTEAFF	TGTGCCAGCAGCCCTCGGACAGCTGTGAACACTGAAGCTTTCTTT	TRBV13	.	once	TRBJ1-1
CASSEPGTPGSYEQYF	TGCGCCAGCAGTGAGCCTGGGACTCCCGGATCCTACGAGCAGTACTTC	TRBV10-1	.	.	TRBJ2-7
CASNPGANTGELFF	TGTGCCAGCAACCCCGGAGCGAACACCGGGGAGCTGTTTTTT	TRBV9	.	.	TRBJ2-2
CATSKTDRGNGGYTF	TGTGCCACCTCTAAGACGGACAGGGGGAATGGCGGCTACACCTTC	TRBV27	TRBD1	.	TRBJ1-2
CAASRGQETQYF	TGTGCCGCTTCCAGGGGGCAAGAGACCCAGTACTTC	TRBV10-3	TRBD1	.	TRBJ2-5